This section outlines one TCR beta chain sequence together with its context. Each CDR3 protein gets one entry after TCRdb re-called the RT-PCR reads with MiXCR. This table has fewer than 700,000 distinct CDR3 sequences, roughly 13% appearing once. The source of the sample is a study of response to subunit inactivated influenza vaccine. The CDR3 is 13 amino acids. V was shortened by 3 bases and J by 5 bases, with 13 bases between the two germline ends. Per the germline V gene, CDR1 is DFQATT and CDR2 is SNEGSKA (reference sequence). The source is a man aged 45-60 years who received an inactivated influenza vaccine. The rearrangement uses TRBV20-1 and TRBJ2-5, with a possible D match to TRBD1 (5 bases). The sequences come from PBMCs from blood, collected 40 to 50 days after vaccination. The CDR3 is CSARNQPGETQYF. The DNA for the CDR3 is TGCAGTGCTAGGAACCAACCAGGGGAGACCCAGTACTTC.